Listed here are 12 T cell receptor beta chains from one sample, sequenced in a study of blood T cell repertoires in COVID-19 (dated by TCRdb to between 2020 and 2021). The receptor library was made with the immunoSEQ multiplex PCR assay. The immuneACCESS repertoire file appears here via TCRdb, limited to in-frame rearrangements. These files lack a portion of the clones; in checked studies, under half of the deficit traces to unresolved V genes, and the cause of the others is not known. For this sample the table gives 300,000 or so clones, of which about 84% were detected only once. The ten largest clones take up around 1.5% of the sample. Sample: peripheral blood. The receptors come from a woman aged 50 to 60 with acute or convalescent COVID-19.

The chain links TRBV6-5 to TRBJ2-7; 7 bases map to TRBD1. The CDR3 loop spans 13 amino acids. The germline V gene encodes CDR1 MNHEY and CDR2 SVGAGI. V trimming: 7 bases; J trimming: 6 bases; junction bases outside the gene matches: 9. The CDR3 DNA follows: TGTGCCAGCACCCCCGACAGGGCAGCCGAGCAGTACTTC. This sequence encodes CASTPDRAAEQYF.

This chain links TRBV19 with TRBJ2-7; 13 positions match TRBD2. The germline CDR1 and CDR2 sequences are LNHDA and SQIVND (reference sequence). The CDR3 totals 14 residues. Trimming took 6 bases from V and 7 from J; bases not matched to a gene: 6. CDR3 sequence (DNA): TGTGCCAGTAGACATCCGGGACTAGCGGGAGAGCAGTACTTC. Its protein is CASRHPGLAGEQYF.

V usage is TRBV24-1 and J usage is TRBJ1-5; 12 positions agree with TRBD1. The CDR3 loop spans 16 amino acids. Germline values: CDR1 KGHDR, CDR2 SFDVKD. V trimming: 3 bases; J trimming: 8 bases; junction bases outside the gene matches: 7. CDR3 nucleotide sequence: TGTGCCACCAGTGATAGCCGGGACAGGGGGCAAGAGCCCCAGCATTTT. This encodes CATSDSRDRGQEPQHF.

This rearrangement joins TRBV2 to TRBJ1-2, with D possibly matching TRBD1 (6 bases). The CDR3 covers 19 residues. Trimming removed 6 bases at V and 1 base at J, with 27 bases between. The germline gives CDR1 SNHLY, CDR2 FYNNEI. The CDR3: CASSQGSPAGTLVNYGYTF. The CDR3 nucleotides are TGTGCCAGCAGCCAGGGCAGCCCGGCCGGGACACTAGTTAACTATGGCTACACCTTC.

The genes are TRBV5-1 and TRBJ2-7, with TRBD2 matching 9 bases. This CDR3 is built from 15 residues. Germline values: CDR1 SGHRS, CDR2 YFSETQ. V lost 4 bases, J lost 3 bases, and 8 bases stayed unmatched. Here the CDR3 reads CASSPQGGRDYEQYF. CDR3 nucleotides: TGCGCCAGCAGCCCCCAGGGCGGGAGGGACTACGAGCAGTACTTC.

The chain couples TRBV18 to TRBJ2-7; 11 bases line up with TRBD2. The V and J ends lost 3 bases and 2 bases, in that order; junction bases with no gene match: 3. Germline loops: CDR1 KGHSH, CDR2 LQKENI. The CDR3 spans 15 residues. The CDR3 nucleotides are TGTGCCAGCTCACCTTTAGCGGGAGGGACCTACGAGCAGTACTTC. This gives the protein CASSPLAGGTYEQYF.

V is TRBV28 and J is TRBJ2-7; possible D gene TRBD2, 6 bases. V dropped 5 bases and J dropped 4 bases, with 18 bases sitting between them. CDR3 length: 15 amino acids. Germline-derived CDR1 and CDR2 are MDHEN and SYDVKM. CDR3 region: CASSQLGTAEYEQYF. CDR3 DNA sequence: TGTGCCAGCAGTCAGCTCGGGACTGCAGAGTACGAGCAGTACTTC. The full variable domain, rest sourced from reference TRBV28 and TRBJ2-7, is DVKVTQSSRYLVKRTGEKVFLECVQDMDHENMFWYRQDPGLGLRLIYFSYDVKMKEKGDIPEGYSVSREKKERFSLILESASTNQTSMYLCASSQLGTAEYEQYFGPGTRLTVT.

The V call is TRBV28, the J call TRBJ2-2; weak D call: TRBD2 (6 bases). CDR1 and CDR2 from the germline V gene are MDHEN and SYDVKM. V was pared by 6 bases and J by 3 bases, with 14 bases between. The CDR3 has 15 residues. CDR3 coding DNA: TGTGCCAGCAGGGGGACTCGGGCCGACACCGGGGAGCTGTTTTTT. Residues: CASRGTRADTGELFF.

The chain recombines TRBV5-1 with TRBJ2-1; no firm D call. This CDR3 region has 15 residues. Germline CDR1 reads SGHRS; CDR2 reads YFSETQ. V was clipped by 0 bases and J by 2 bases, with 9 bases between them. The DNA of the CDR3 is TGCGCCAGCAGCTTGGCCAGTATGACCTACAATGAGCAGTTCTTC. Translation: CASSLASMTYNEQFF.

The genes are TRBV28 and TRBJ2-7; 12 bases match TRBD1. The CDR3 runs 13 residues. Trimming at V came to 6 bases and at J to 7 bases, leaving 4 bases not matched to a gene. Germline V lookup: CDR1 MDHEN, CDR2 SYDVKM. The CDR3 nucleotides are TGTGCCAGCAGGGGGACAGGGGGCTTTGAGCAGTACTTC. Its translation: CASRGTGGFEQYF.

V usage is TRBV20-1 and J usage is TRBJ2-5; 9 nucleotides align to TRBD2. Germline V gene lookup returns CDR1 DFQATT and CDR2 SNEGSKA (reference sequence). The CDR3 is 14 amino acids. Germline trimming cut 3 bases from V and 4 bases from J; bases unmatched to any gene: 6. This CDR3 reads CSASSAGGPETQYF. The CDR3 DNA reads TGCAGTGCTAGTTCAGCGGGAGGCCCAGAGACCCAGTACTTC.

The CDR3 nucleotides read TGTGCCAGCAGCCTCGGGGGTGGCACAGATACGCAGTATTTT. This encodes CASSLGGGTDTQYF. The J gene is TRBJ2-3, the V gene TRBV3-1 (or the pseudogene TRBV3-2), with a weak D call TRBD2 (6 bases). The V end was cut by 4 bases, the J end by 1 base, with 9 bases between. Per germline, CDR1 LGHDT and CDR2 YNNKEL (reference sequence). The CDR3 is 14 amino acids.